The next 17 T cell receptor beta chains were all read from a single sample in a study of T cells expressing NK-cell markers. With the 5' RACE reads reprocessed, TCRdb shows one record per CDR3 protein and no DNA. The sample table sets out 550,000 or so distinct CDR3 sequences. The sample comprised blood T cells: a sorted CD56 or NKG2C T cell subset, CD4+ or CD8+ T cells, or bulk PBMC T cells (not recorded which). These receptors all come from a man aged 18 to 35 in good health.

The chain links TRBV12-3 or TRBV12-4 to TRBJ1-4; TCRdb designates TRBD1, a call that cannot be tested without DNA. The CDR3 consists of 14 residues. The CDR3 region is CASSGTVRNEKLFF.

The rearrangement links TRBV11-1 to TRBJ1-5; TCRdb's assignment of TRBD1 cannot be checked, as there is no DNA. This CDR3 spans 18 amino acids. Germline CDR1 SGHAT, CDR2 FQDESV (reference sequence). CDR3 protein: CASSLETTGLGSNQPQHF.

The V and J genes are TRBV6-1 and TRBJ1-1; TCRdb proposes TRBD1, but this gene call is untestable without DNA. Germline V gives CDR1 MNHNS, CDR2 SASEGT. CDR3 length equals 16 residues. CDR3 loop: CASSQVTVSSNTEAFF.

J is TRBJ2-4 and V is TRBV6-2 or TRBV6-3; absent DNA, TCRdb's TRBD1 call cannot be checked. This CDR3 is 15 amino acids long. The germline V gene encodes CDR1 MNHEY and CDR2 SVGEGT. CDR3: CASSSPGQGWNIQYF.

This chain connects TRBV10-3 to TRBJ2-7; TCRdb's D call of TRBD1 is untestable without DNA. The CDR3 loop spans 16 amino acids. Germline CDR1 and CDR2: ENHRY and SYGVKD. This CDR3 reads CAISGGRTTGLYEQYF.

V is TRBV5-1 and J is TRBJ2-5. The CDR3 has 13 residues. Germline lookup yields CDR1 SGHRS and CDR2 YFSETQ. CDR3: CASSFSDRETQYF.

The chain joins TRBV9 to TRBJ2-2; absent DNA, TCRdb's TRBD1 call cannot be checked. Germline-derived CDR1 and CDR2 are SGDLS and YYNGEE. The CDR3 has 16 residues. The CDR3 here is CASSVAPDLFGGELFF.

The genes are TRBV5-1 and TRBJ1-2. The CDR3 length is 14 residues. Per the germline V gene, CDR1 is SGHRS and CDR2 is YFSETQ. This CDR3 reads CASSSSKPSNGYTF.

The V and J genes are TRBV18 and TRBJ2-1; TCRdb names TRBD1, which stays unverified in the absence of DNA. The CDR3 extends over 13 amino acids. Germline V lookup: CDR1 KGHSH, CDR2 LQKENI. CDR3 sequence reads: CASSPSRGDEQFF.

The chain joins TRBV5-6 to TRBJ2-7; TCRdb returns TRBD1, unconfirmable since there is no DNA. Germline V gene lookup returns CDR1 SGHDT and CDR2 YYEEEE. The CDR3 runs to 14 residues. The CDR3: CASSLEGNTYEQYF.

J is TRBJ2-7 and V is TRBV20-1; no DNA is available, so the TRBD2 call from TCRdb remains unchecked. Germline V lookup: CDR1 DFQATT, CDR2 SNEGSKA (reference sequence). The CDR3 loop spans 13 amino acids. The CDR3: CSASLLAGDEQYF.

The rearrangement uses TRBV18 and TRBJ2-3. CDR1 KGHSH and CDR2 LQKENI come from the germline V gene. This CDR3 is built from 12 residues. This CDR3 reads CASSPFTDTQYF.

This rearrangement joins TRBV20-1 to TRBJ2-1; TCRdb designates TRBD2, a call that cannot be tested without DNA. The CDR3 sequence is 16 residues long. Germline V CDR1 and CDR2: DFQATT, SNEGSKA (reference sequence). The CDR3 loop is CSASLFVGEAYNEQFF.

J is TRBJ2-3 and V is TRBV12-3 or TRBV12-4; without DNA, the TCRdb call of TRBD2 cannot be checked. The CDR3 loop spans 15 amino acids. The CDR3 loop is CASSLEGGPSDTQYF.

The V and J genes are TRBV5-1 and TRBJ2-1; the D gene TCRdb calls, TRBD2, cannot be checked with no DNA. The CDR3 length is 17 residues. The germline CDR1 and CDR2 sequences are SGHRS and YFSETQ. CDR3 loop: CASSLPRERGSTNEQFF.

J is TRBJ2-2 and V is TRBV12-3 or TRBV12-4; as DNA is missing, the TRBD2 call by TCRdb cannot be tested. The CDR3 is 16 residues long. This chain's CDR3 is CASSWGQRTNTGELFF.

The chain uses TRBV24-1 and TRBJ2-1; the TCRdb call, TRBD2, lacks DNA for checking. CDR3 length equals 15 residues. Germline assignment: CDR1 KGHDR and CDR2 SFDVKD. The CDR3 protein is CATSDSVAGVGEQFF.